The rows below give T cell receptor beta chains drawn from one sample of a study of Ad26.COV2.S vaccination and SARS-CoV-2 variants. Assay used: immunoSEQ multiplex PCR; TCRdb lists only in-frame clones, some missing. The sample yields about 350,000 clones, around 89% seen once. The material sequenced was peripheral blood, taken in a trial of Ad26.COV2.S vaccine versus placebo. The source is a person aged 18 to 59 who received the Ad26.COV2.S COVID-19 vaccine or a placebo. Each CDR3 is given with its conserved first and last residue. D genes are given only for firm matches. Clone sizes are given selectively: once, few, many, or a class where the clone is expanded.

CDR3 DNA: TGTGCCAGCTCACCACGGCAGGGCCCTGGCTATGAGCAGTTCTTC; CDR3 protein: CASSPRQGPGYEQFF; clone size: few; V gene: TRBV18; J gene: TRBJ2-1; D gene: .
CDR3 DNA: TGCGCCAGCAGCCAAGATTCGAGACAGGGGGCCCACGTCCTGACTTTC; CDR3 protein: CASSQDSRQGAHVLTF; clone size: few; V gene: TRBV4-1; J gene: TRBJ2-6; D gene: TRBD1
CDR3 DNA: TGTGCCAGTAGTCAGATAAGCCGGATCTACAATGAGCAGTTCTTC; CDR3 protein: CASSQISRIYNEQFF; clone size: .; V gene: TRBV19; J gene: TRBJ2-1; D gene: .
CDR3 DNA: TGTGCCAGCAGCTCGGGACATGGGAACACTGAAGCTTTCTTT; CDR3 protein: CASSSGHGNTEAFF; clone size: .; V gene: TRBV13; J gene: TRBJ1-1; D gene: .
CDR3 DNA: TGTGCCAGCAGCTTAGATCGAGGGGCCACGAACGAGCAGTACTTC; CDR3 protein: CASSLDRGATNEQYF; clone size: .; V gene: TRBV13; J gene: TRBJ2-7; D gene: .
CDR3 DNA: TGTGCCACCAGTGATGGGACAGGGGTGTACTCTGGGGCCAACGTCCTGACTTTC; CDR3 protein: CATSDGTGVYSGANVLTF; clone size: .; V gene: TRBV24-1; J gene: TRBJ2-6; D gene: TRBD1
CDR3 DNA: TGTGCCAGCAGCTTTACAGGGAGAGGCAATCAGCCCCAGCATTTT; CDR3 protein: CASSFTGRGNQPQHF; clone size: .; V gene: TRBV5-5; J gene: TRBJ1-5; D gene: .
CDR3 DNA: TGTGCCAGCAGTTACCGACAGACCTCCTACGAGCAGTACTTC; CDR3 protein: CASSYRQTSYEQYF; clone size: .; V gene: TRBV6-6; J gene: TRBJ2-7; D gene: .
CDR3 DNA: TGCAGTGCTAGTCCCGAATCGGGAGTATACAATGAGCAGTTCTTC; CDR3 protein: CSASPESGVYNEQFF; clone size: .; V gene: TRBV20-1; J gene: TRBJ2-1; D gene: .
CDR3 DNA: TGCAGCGTTCCCTCCGGGACAGGGGCTTTAGAATCTGGGGCCAACGTCCTGACTTTC; CDR3 protein: CSVPSGTGALESGANVLTF; clone size: .; V gene: TRBV29-1; J gene: TRBJ2-6; D gene: TRBD1
CDR3 DNA: TGCGCCAGCAGCTCAGACAGCTCCGGCACCGGGGAGCTGTTTTTT; CDR3 protein: CASSSDSSGTGELFF; clone size: .; V gene: TRBV5-1; J gene: TRBJ2-2; D gene: .
CDR3 DNA: TGTGCCAGCAGCCTAAGAAGGGGCTCTAGGGATACGCAGTATTTT; CDR3 protein: CASSLRRGSRDTQYF; clone size: .; V gene: TRBV3-1/TRBV3-2; J gene: TRBJ2-3; D gene: .
CDR3 DNA: TGTGCCAGCAGCCAAGATCCTGACGTCCAGGAGACCCAGTACTTC; CDR3 protein: CASSQDPDVQETQYF; clone size: .; V gene: TRBV3-1/TRBV3-2; J gene: TRBJ2-5; D gene: .
CDR3 DNA: TGTGCCAGCCGGTCCGGGACACGGACGAGCAATCAGCCCCAGCATTTT; CDR3 protein: CASRSGTRTSNQPQHF; clone size: .; V gene: TRBV27; J gene: TRBJ1-5; D gene: .
CDR3 DNA: TGCAGCGCCGGGGACAGGGTGGCTAACACTGAAGCTTTCTTT; CDR3 protein: CSAGDRVANTEAFF; clone size: few; V gene: TRBV29-1; J gene: TRBJ1-1; D gene: TRBD1
CDR3 DNA: TGTGCCAGCAGCTTAGACAGAAGCTCCTACGAGCAGTACTTC; CDR3 protein: CASSLDRSSYEQYF; clone size: .; V gene: TRBV7-8; J gene: TRBJ2-7; D gene: .
CDR3 DNA: TGTGCCGAAGCCCAACGAGAGCGTCCCCAAGAGACCCAGTACTTC; CDR3 protein: CAEAQRERPQETQYF; clone size: once; V gene: TRBV6-5; J gene: TRBJ2-5; D gene: .
CDR3 DNA: TGTGCCAGCTCACCAGGGACTATGGGCTACACCTTC; CDR3 protein: CASSPGTMGYTF; clone size: once; V gene: TRBV18; J gene: TRBJ1-2; D gene: .
CDR3 DNA: TGCGCCAGCAGCAGAATCGTACAAGAAAACTCCGGGGAGCTGTTTTTT; CDR3 protein: CASSRIVQENSGELFF; clone size: once; V gene: TRBV5-1; J gene: TRBJ2-2; D gene: .
CDR3 DNA: TGTGCCAGCAGATTACCGGACAGGGGAAGCAATCAGCCCCAGCATTTT; CDR3 protein: CASRLPDRGSNQPQHF; clone size: few; V gene: TRBV28; J gene: TRBJ1-5; D gene: TRBD1
CDR3 DNA: TGCAGTGCTAGGTCACGAGGGGGCTACACCTTC; CDR3 protein: CSARSRGGYTF; clone size: .; V gene: TRBV20-1; J gene: TRBJ1-2; D gene: .
CDR3 DNA: TGTGCCACCAGCAGAGGTTCAACAGGGGAGGGCGAGCAGTACTTC; CDR3 protein: CATSRGSTGEGEQYF; clone size: .; V gene: TRBV15; J gene: TRBJ2-7; D gene: .
CDR3 DNA: TGTGCCAGCAGTGTGTTTACAGGGCCCTACGAGCAGTACTTC; CDR3 protein: CASSVFTGPYEQYF; clone size: .; V gene: TRBV2; J gene: TRBJ2-7; D gene: .
CDR3 DNA: TGTGCCAGTAGCGACAGGGGCCGCCGGACCGGGGGGAACACCGGGGAGCTGTTTTTT; CDR3 protein: CASSDRGRRTGGNTGELFF; clone size: .; V gene: TRBV19; J gene: TRBJ2-2; D gene: TRBD1
CDR3 DNA: TGTGCCAGCAGGCGGGACAGGGGTACTGGAAACACCATATATTTT; CDR3 protein: CASRRDRGTGNTIYF; clone size: .; V gene: TRBV6-5; J gene: TRBJ1-3; D gene: TRBD1
CDR3 DNA: TGTGCCAGCAGTTCCGGACAGGGGGCTTTCGAGCAGTACTTC; CDR3 protein: CASSSGQGAFEQYF; clone size: many; V gene: TRBV27; J gene: TRBJ2-7; D gene: TRBD1
CDR3 DNA: TGTGCCAGCAGCTCCCTTACTAGCGGGAGCTACAATGAGCAGTTCTTC; CDR3 protein: CASSSLTSGSYNEQFF; clone size: .; V gene: TRBV7-9; J gene: TRBJ2-1; D gene: TRBD2
CDR3 DNA: TGCAGCGTTGTTTGGCAGTTTGAAGCTTTCTTT; CDR3 protein: CSVVWQFEAFF; clone size: .; V gene: TRBV29-1; J gene: TRBJ1-1; D gene: .
CDR3 DNA: TGTGCCAGCAGGCCTCCGGGCCGTGTTGAGCAGTACTTC; CDR3 protein: CASRPPGRVEQYF; clone size: .; V gene: TRBV12-3/TRBV12-4; J gene: TRBJ2-7; D gene: .
CDR3 DNA: TGTGCCAGCAGCTGGGGGGTTTCCGAGACCCAGTACTTC; CDR3 protein: CASSWGVSETQYF; clone size: .; V gene: TRBV11-2; J gene: TRBJ2-5; D gene: .
CDR3 DNA: TGTGCTAGTGGTTTTCAACAGGGTAGGGGAGACCCCTACAATGAGCAGTTCTTC; CDR3 protein: CASGFQQGRGDPYNEQFF; clone size: once; V gene: TRBV12-5; J gene: TRBJ2-1; D gene: .
CDR3 DNA: TGTGCCCTGGAAGGCTACACTGAAGCTTTCTTT; CDR3 protein: CALEGYTEAFF; clone size: .; V gene: TRBV30; J gene: TRBJ1-1; D gene: .
CDR3 DNA: TGTGCCAGCAGCTTATTGACGGTTAGCTCCTATAATTCACCCCTCCACTTT; CDR3 protein: CASSLLTVSSYNSPLHF; clone size: .; V gene: TRBV7-2; J gene: TRBJ1-6; D gene: .
CDR3 DNA: TGTGCCAGCAGTTCCGATCGCTACGAGCAGTACTTC; CDR3 protein: CASSSDRYEQYF; clone size: .; V gene: TRBV28; J gene: TRBJ2-7; D gene: .
CDR3 DNA: TGTGCCAGCCCGGGGGCCAGGGAACAGCCCCAGCATTTT; CDR3 protein: CASPGAREQPQHF; clone size: .; V gene: TRBV5-6; J gene: TRBJ1-5; D gene: .
CDR3 DNA: TGTGCCAGCAGCTTAGCGCGAGGGAGGAATTCACCCCTCCACTTT; CDR3 protein: CASSLARGRNSPLHF; clone size: .; V gene: TRBV7-8; J gene: TRBJ1-6; D gene: .
CDR3 DNA: TGTGCCAGCAGCTTTGAGACTAGCGTACTAAGCACAGATACGCAGTATTTT; CDR3 protein: CASSFETSVLSTDTQYF; clone size: .; V gene: TRBV5-6; J gene: TRBJ2-3; D gene: TRBD2
CDR3 DNA: TGCGCCAGCAGCTGGGGACAAGGGTTTATCAATACGCAGTATTTT; CDR3 protein: CASSWGQGFINTQYF; clone size: .; V gene: TRBV4-1; J gene: TRBJ2-3; D gene: .
CDR3 DNA: TGTGCCAGCAGCCAAGGCCCCTGGGTGGAGGGGGATCAGCCCCAGCATTTT; CDR3 protein: CASSQGPWVEGDQPQHF; clone size: .; V gene: TRBV3-1/TRBV3-2; J gene: TRBJ1-5; D gene: .
CDR3 DNA: TGTGCCAGCAGCTTATTGGTTGGCGGGATGTCTGGGGCCAACGTCCTGACTTTC; CDR3 protein: CASSLLVGGMSGANVLTF; clone size: .; V gene: TRBV11-2; J gene: TRBJ2-6; D gene: .
CDR3 DNA: TGTGCCACCAGTGATCCTGGGCCTACAGGGGGGCACACCGGGGAGCTGTTTTTT; CDR3 protein: CATSDPGPTGGHTGELFF; clone size: .; V gene: TRBV24-1; J gene: TRBJ2-2; D gene: TRBD1
CDR3 DNA: TGTGCCAGCACCTCCTCCAGACAAGAGACCCAGTACTTC; CDR3 protein: CASTSSRQETQYF; clone size: .; V gene: TRBV2; J gene: TRBJ2-5; D gene: .
CDR3 DNA: TGTGCCAGCAGCCGAGCGGGGGGCCGGGAGACCCAGTACTTC; CDR3 protein: CASSRAGGRETQYF; clone size: .; V gene: TRBV3-1/TRBV3-2; J gene: TRBJ2-5; D gene: TRBD2
CDR3 DNA: TGCGCCAGCAGCCAAGTTCGGACGGTGACCGGGGAGCTGTTTTTT; CDR3 protein: CASSQVRTVTGELFF; clone size: .; V gene: TRBV4-1; J gene: TRBJ2-2; D gene: .
CDR3 DNA: TGTGCCAGCAGCTTGCTCGACAGGGCCAAATTCGAAAAACTGTTTTTT; CDR3 protein: CASSLLDRAKFEKLFF; clone size: .; V gene: TRBV5-6; J gene: TRBJ1-4; D gene: TRBD1
CDR3 DNA: TGTGCCAGCAGCCCCGACAGAATCATGAACACTGAAGCTTTCTTT; CDR3 protein: CASSPDRIMNTEAFF; clone size: .; V gene: TRBV7-8; J gene: TRBJ1-1; D gene: .
CDR3 DNA: TGTGCCAGCAATTCGTATACCCAAGAGACCCAGTACTTC; CDR3 protein: CASNSYTQETQYF; clone size: .; V gene: TRBV7-6; J gene: TRBJ2-5; D gene: .
CDR3 DNA: TGTGCCAGCAGCTTAGTTGGAGGGAACACCGGGGAGCTGTTTTTT; CDR3 protein: CASSLVGGNTGELFF; clone size: .; V gene: TRBV11-2; J gene: TRBJ2-2; D gene: .
CDR3 DNA: TGCGCCAGCAGCCAATTTTACAGGGGGCCCTATAATTCACCCCTCCACTTT; CDR3 protein: CASSQFYRGPYNSPLHF; clone size: .; V gene: TRBV4-1; J gene: TRBJ1-6; D gene: TRBD1
CDR3 DNA: TGTGCCAGCTCAAAAGACAGGGGGCCTTACAATGAGCAGTTCTTC; CDR3 protein: CASSKDRGPYNEQFF; clone size: .; V gene: TRBV18; J gene: TRBJ2-1; D gene: TRBD1
CDR3 DNA: TGTGCCAGCAGTTACTCGGAGGGTGAGCAGTTCTTC; CDR3 protein: CASSYSEGEQFF; clone size: .; V gene: TRBV6-6; J gene: TRBJ2-1; D gene: .
CDR3 DNA: TGTGCCAGTAGTTCAGAGAGGGACACTGAAGCTTTCTTT; CDR3 protein: CASSSERDTEAFF; clone size: .; V gene: TRBV19; J gene: TRBJ1-1; D gene: .
CDR3 DNA: TGTGCCATCAGTGAGTCGACCCGGGGGGGCAAGACAGATACGCAGTATTTT; CDR3 protein: CAISESTRGGKTDTQYF; clone size: .; V gene: TRBV10-3; J gene: TRBJ2-3; D gene: TRBD2
CDR3 DNA: TGTGCCAGCAGTCGGGAGATGAGGGAGACCCAGTACTTC; CDR3 protein: CASSREMRETQYF; clone size: .; V gene: TRBV5-4; J gene: TRBJ2-5; D gene: .